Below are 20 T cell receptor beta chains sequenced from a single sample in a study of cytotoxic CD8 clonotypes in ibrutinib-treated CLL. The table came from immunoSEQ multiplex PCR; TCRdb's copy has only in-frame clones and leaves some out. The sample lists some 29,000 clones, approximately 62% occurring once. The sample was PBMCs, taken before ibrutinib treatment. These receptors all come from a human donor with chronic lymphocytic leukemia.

The CDR3 here is CASSPGQGTDTQYF. DNA for the CDR3: TGCGCCAGCAGCCCTGGACAGGGAACAGATACGCAGTATTTT. This chain connects TRBV5-1 to TRBJ2-3, with TRBD1 identical over 8 bases. CDR1 SGHRS and CDR2 YFSETQ come from the germline V gene. The CDR3 loop spans 14 amino acids. J gave up 3 bases and V 4 bases, and 4 bases lay outside the gene matches.

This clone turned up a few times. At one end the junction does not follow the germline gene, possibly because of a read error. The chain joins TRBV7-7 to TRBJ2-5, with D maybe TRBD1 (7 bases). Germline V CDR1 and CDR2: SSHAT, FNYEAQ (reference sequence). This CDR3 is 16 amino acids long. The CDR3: CASSLGGGRPEETQYF. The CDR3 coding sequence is TGTGCTAGCAGCTTAGGAGGGGGCCGACCCGAAGAGACCCAGTACTTC.

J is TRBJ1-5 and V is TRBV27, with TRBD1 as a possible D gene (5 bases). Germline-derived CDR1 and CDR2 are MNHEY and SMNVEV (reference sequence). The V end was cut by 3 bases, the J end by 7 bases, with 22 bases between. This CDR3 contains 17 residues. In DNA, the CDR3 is TGTGCCAGCAGTTTGAAAGGATCAGGGACCCTTTGGCAGCCCCAGCATTTT. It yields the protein CASSLKGSGTLWQPQHF.

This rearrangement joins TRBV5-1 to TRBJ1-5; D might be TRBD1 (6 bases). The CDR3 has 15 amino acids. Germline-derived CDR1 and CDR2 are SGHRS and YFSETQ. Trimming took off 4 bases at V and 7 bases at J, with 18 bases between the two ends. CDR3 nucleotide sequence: TGCGCCAGCAGCCCATTGCCTGGGCAGGGGCAGCCCCAGCATTTT. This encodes CASSPLPGQGQPQHF.

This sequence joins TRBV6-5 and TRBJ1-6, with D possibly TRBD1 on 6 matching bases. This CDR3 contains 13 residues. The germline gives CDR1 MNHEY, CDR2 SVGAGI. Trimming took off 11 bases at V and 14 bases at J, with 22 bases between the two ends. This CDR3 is CASGGLEGTSLHF. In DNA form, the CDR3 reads TGTGCCTCGGGGGGGCTTGAGGGAACATCCCTCCACTTT.

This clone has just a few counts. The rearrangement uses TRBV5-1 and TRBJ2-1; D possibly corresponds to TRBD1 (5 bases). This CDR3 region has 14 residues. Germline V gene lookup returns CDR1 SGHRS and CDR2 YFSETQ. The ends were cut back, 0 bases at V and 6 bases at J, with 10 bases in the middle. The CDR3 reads CASSLEGAGNEQFF. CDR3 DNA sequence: TGCGCCAGCAGCTTGGAAGGGGCAGGCAATGAGCAGTTCTTC.

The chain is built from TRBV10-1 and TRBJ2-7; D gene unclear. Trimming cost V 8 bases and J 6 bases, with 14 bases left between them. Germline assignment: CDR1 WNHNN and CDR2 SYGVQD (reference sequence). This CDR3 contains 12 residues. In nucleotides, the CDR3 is TGCGCCAGCCAAGGCAGTCGCGGCGAGCAGTACTTC. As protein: CASQGSRGEQYF.

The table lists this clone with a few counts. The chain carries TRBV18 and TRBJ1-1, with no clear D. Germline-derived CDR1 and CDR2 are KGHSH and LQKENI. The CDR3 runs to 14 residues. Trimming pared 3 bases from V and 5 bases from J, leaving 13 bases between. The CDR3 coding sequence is TGTGCCAGCTCACCCTCCCAAGGGTGGACTGAAGCTTTCTTT. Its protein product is CASSPSQGWTEAFF.

The DNA of the CDR3 is TGTGCCAGCAGCGTATACCTAGCGGATTCCTACGAGCAGTACTTC. It codes for CASSVYLADSYEQYF. The V gene is TRBV6-1, the J gene TRBJ2-7, with TRBD2 matching 7 bases. This CDR3 comprises 15 residues. Trimming removed 6 bases from V and 1 base from J; junction bases left unmatched: 9. CDR1 and CDR2 (germline): MNHNS, SASEGT.

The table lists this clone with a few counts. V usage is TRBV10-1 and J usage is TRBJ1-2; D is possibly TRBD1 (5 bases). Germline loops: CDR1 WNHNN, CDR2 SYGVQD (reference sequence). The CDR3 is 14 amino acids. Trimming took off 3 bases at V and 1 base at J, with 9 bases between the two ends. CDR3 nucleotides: TGCGCCAGCAGTGATGGAACAGGTAACTATGGCTACACCTTC. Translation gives CASSDGTGNYGYTF.

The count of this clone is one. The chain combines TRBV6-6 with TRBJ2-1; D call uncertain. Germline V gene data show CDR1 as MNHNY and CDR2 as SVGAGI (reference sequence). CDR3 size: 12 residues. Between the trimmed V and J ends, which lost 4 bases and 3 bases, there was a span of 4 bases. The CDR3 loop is CASSSLYNEQFF. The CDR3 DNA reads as TGTGCCAGCAGTTCCCTCTACAATGAGCAGTTCTTC.

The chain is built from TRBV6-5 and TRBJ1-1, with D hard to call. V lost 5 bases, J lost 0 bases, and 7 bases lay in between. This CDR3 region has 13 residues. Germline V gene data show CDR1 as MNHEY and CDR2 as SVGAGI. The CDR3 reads CASSANMNTEAFF. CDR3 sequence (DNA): TGTGCCAGCAGTGCCAACATGAACACTGAAGCTTTCTTT.

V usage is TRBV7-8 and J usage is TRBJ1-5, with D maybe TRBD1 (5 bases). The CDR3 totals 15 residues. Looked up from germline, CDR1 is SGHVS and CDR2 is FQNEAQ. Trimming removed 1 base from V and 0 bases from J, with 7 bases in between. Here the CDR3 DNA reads TGTGCCAGCAGCTTAGAGGGGAATAGCAATCAGCCCCAGCATTTT. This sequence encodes CASSLEGNSNQPQHF.

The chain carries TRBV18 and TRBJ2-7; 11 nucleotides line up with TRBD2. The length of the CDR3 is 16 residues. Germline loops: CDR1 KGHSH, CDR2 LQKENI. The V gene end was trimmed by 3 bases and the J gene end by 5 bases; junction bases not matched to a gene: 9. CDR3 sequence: CASSPSVAGGRDEQYF. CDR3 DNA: TGTGCCAGCTCACCTTCCGTAGCGGGGGGGCGGGACGAGCAGTACTTC. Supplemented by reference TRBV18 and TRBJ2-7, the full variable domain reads NAGVMQNPRHLVRRRGQEARLRCSPMKGHSHVYWYRQLPEEGLKFMVYLQKENIIDESGMPKERFSAEFPKEGPSILRIQQVVRGDSAAYFCASSPSVAGGRDEQYFGPGTRLTVT.

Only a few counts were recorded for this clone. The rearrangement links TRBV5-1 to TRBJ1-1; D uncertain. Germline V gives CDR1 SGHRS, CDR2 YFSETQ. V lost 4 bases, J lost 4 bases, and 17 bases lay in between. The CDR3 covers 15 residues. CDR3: CASSPGSGVRTEAFF. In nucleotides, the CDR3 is TGCGCCAGCAGCCCCGGTTCAGGAGTCCGCACTGAAGCTTTCTTT.

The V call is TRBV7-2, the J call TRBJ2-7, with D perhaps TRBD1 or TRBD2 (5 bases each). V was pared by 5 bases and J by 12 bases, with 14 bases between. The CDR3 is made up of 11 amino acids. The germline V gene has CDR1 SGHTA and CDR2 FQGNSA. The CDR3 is CASSPGQGSYF. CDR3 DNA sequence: TGTGCCAGCAGCCCGGGGCAGGGCTCGTACTTC.

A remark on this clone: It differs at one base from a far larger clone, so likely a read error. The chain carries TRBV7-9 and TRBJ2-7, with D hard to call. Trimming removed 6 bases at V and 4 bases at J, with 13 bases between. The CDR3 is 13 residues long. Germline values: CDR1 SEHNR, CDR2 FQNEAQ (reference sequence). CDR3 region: CASRERLSYEQYF. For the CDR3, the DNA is TGTGCCAGCAGAGAGAGACTTTCGTACGAGCAGTACTTC.

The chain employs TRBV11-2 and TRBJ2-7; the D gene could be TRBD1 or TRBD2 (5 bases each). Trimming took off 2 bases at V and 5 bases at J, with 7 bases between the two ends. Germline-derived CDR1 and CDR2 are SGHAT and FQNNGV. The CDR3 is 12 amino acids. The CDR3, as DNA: TGTGCCAGCAGCTTACAGGGAGACGAGCAGTACTTC. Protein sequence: CASSLQGDEQYF.

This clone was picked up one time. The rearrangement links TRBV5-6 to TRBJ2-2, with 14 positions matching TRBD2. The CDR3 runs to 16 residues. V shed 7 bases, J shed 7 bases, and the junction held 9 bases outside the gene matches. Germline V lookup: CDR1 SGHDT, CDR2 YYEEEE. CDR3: CASVATSGRANGELFF. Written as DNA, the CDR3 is TGTGCCAGCGTAGCGACTAGCGGGAGGGCCAACGGGGAGCTGTTTTTT.

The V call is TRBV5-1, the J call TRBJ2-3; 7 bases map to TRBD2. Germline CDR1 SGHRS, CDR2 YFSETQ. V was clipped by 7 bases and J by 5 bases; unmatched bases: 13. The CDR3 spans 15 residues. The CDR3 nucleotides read TGCGCCAGCGAAGTTGGGAGGGTTTCACAAGATACGCAGTATTTT. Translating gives CASEVGRVSQDTQYF. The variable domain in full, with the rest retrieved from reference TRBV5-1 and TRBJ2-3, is KAGVTQTPRYLIKTRGQQVTLSCSPISGHRSVSWYQQTPGQGLQFLFEYFSETQRNKGNFPGRFSGRQFSNSRSEMNVSTLELGDSALYLCASEVGRVSQDTQYFGPGTRLTVL.